This T cell receptor (beta chain) was retrieved from a study of blood T cell repertoires in COVID-19. At the level of the study: In each case, the material was cDNA or gDNA derived from T cells, B-cell-depleted T cells, or PBMCs.

Trimming took 6 bases from V and 6 from J, leaving 14 bases between them. Germline lookup yields CDR1 KGHDR and CDR2 SFDVKD. This CDR3 is 15 amino acids long. Original analysis: Estimation of nucleated cell counts was performed using reference gene primer amplification. Using immunoSEQ multiplex PCR, the repertoire was profiled, and TCRdb retains in-frame clones only, with some absent. V and J calls plus clone size are reproduced from that table; the DNA served to infer D and trimming. The sample records 180,000 or so clones, about 86% being singletons. The sequence came from a woman at least 80 years old in a cohort sampled during active or convalescent COVID-19. The rearrangement uses TRBV24-1 and TRBJ1-6; no firm D call. Material for sequencing was peripheral blood. Written as DNA, the CDR3 is TGTGCCACCAGTTCTGGTCGGTTACTTAATTCACCCCTCCACTTT. This translates into CATSSGRLLNSPLHF.